This is a list of T cell receptor beta chains from one sample in a study of blood T cell repertoires in COVID-19. The table came from immunoSEQ multiplex PCR; TCRdb's copy has only in-frame clones and leaves some out. The data show roughly 220,000 clones, 81% seen once. Sequencing was performed on peripheral blood. Receptors originate from an elderly woman with COVID-19, enrolled during active disease. Both conserved end residues are part of each CDR3. D genes are given only for firm matches. Clone size appears in some rows only: once, few, many, or a class for an expanded clone.

clone size	D gene	V gene	J gene	CDR3 protein	CDR3 DNA
few	TRBD1	TRBV25-1	TRBJ1-2	CASQQGTRGYTF	TGTGCCAGCCAACAGGGGACGAGGGGCTACACCTTC
.	TRBD1	TRBV3-1/TRBV3-2	TRBJ1-4	CASSQVGTGDQEKLFF	TGTGCCAGCAGCCAAGTCGGGACAGGGGATCAGGAAAAACTGTTTTTT
.	TRBD1	TRBV5-1	TRBJ1-5	CASSNGQGVVQPQHF	TGCGCCAGCAGCAACGGACAGGGTGTGGTTCAGCCCCAGCATTTT
few	.	TRBV15	TRBJ2-3	CATSRGGSGTDTQYF	TGTGCCACCAGCAGAGGAGGATCGGGCACAGATACGCAGTATTTT
.	TRBD1	TRBV7-9	TRBJ1-2	CASSDSKGQRNGYTF	TGTGCCAGCAGCGACTCAAAGGGACAGCGGAATGGCTACACCTTC
.	.	TRBV19	TRBJ1-6	CASGREGDSPLHF	TGTGCCAGTGGCCGGGAGGGGGATTCACCCCTCCACTTT
once	.	TRBV10-3	TRBJ1-3	CATAALSGNNGNTIYF	TGTGCCACCGCCGCCCTGTCGGGGAATAATGGAAACACCATATATTTT
.	TRBD1	TRBV27	TRBJ1-2	CASRSGGLGYTF	TGTGCCAGCAGGTCAGGGGGTCTTGGCTACACCTTC
.	.	TRBV7-2	TRBJ1-5	CASSLSGYQPQHF	TGTGCCAGCAGCTTATCAGGATATCAGCCCCAGCATTTT
.	.	TRBV19	TRBJ2-7	CASSIAGPPAAYEQYF	TGTGCCAGTAGTATTGCGGGGCCGCCAGCCGCCTACGAGCAGTACTTC
once	.	TRBV2	TRBJ1-1	CASTTRDEAFF	TGTGCCAGCACAACCCGGGATGAAGCTTTCTTT
.	.	TRBV7-2	TRBJ2-1	CASITDSQRNNEQFF	TGTGCCAGCATCACGGACTCGCAAAGAAACAATGAGCAGTTCTTC
.	TRBD1	TRBV7-3	TRBJ2-2	CASSWGQGPGELFF	TGTGCCAGCAGCTGGGGACAGGGACCCGGGGAGCTGTTTTTT
.	TRBD2	TRBV28	TRBJ2-3	CASSLLLAGVSTDTQYF	TGTGCCAGCAGTTTATTACTAGCGGGAGTGAGCACAGATACGCAGTATTTT
.	TRBD1	TRBV2	TRBJ2-7	CASRQTGMNEQYF	TGTGCCAGCAGACAGACAGGGATGAACGAGCAGTACTTC
.	TRBD1	TRBV5-4	TRBJ2-1	CASSFETGTGYKFF	TGTGCCAGCAGCTTCGAGACCGGGACAGGGTACAAGTTCTTC
.	.	TRBV6-2/TRBV6-3	TRBJ2-7	CASSYRGAYEQYF	TGTGCCAGCAGTTACCGGGGTGCGTACGAGCAGTACTTC
.	.	TRBV7-2	TRBJ1-3	CASRRAGKENTIYF	TGTGCCAGTCGAAGGGCGGGGAAGGAAAACACCATATATTTT
.	.	TRBV19	TRBJ2-5	CASSIDDTWRRETQYF	TGTGCCAGTAGTATAGATGATACATGGAGGCGGGAGACCCAGTACTTC
.	TRBD2	TRBV7-2	TRBJ2-5	CASSRLAGGGEETQYF	TGTGCCAGCAGTCGACTAGCGGGAGGAGGCGAAGAGACCCAGTACTTC
.	.	TRBV6-5	TRBJ1-2	CASSPLQGIDGYTF	TGTGCCAGCAGTCCGCTCCAGGGAATCGATGGCTACACCTTC
.	TRBD1	TRBV4-3	TRBJ1-3	CASSSDRASGNTIYF	TGCGCCAGCAGCTCTGACAGGGCCTCTGGAAACACCATATATTTT
once	.	TRBV20-1	TRBJ2-3	CSASHYRGGTDTQYF	TGCAGTGCCAGTCATTACAGGGGGGGGACAGATACGCAGTATTTT
few	.	TRBV3-1/TRBV3-2	TRBJ1-2	CASSQLQGQDGYTF	TGTGCCAGCAGCCAACTCCAGGGGCAGGATGGCTACACCTTC
.	TRBD2	TRBV4-1	TRBJ2-7	CASSQEGRALAGGPNEQYF	TGCGCCAGCAGCCAAGAGGGAAGGGCACTAGCGGGAGGGCCAAACGAGCAGTACTTC
.	.	TRBV24-1	TRBJ2-3	CATSDPGGTDTQYF	TGTGCCACCAGTGACCCAGGGGGGACAGATACGCAGTATTTT
.	.	TRBV5-5	TRBJ1-1	CASSLGSFFTEAFF	TGTGCCAGCAGCCTCGGGTCGTTCTTTACTGAAGCTTTCTTT
.	TRBD2	TRBV20-1	TRBJ2-3	CSASPAGGTDTQYF	TGCAGTGCTAGTCCAGCGGGAGGCACAGATACGCAGTATTTT
.	.	TRBV30	TRBJ1-2	CAWSRTSNYGYTF	TGTGCCTGGAGTAGGACTTCTAACTATGGCTACACCTTC
.	TRBD2	TRBV28	TRBJ2-1	CASSAPGSGSMNEQFF	TGTGCCAGCAGTGCCCCGGGAAGCGGGAGTATGAATGAGCAGTTCTTC
once	.	TRBV4-3	TRBJ1-1	CASSQAGREAFF	TGCGCCAGCAGCCAAGCTGGGCGTGAAGCTTTCTTT
.	TRBD2	TRBV6-2/TRBV6-3	TRBJ2-7	CASSYRAGVHEQYF	TGTGCCAGCAGTTACCGTGCGGGAGTGCACGAGCAGTACTTC
.	.	TRBV30	TRBJ2-5	CAWSKITSQETQYF	TGTGCCTGGAGTAAGATAACTAGTCAAGAGACCCAGTACTTC
few	TRBD1	TRBV19	TRBJ1-5	CASDRGLNQPQHF	TGTGCCAGTGACAGGGGTCTGAATCAGCCCCAGCATTTT
.	TRBD1	TRBV5-6	TRBJ1-1	CASSLDTGQVLNTEAFF	TGTGCCAGCAGCTTGGATACGGGACAGGTGTTGAACACTGAAGCTTTCTTT
.	TRBD1	TRBV5-1	TRBJ2-5	CASSTGGAGYQETQYF	TGCGCCAGCAGTACAGGGGGCGCAGGGTACCAAGAGACCCAGTACTTC
.	.	TRBV3-1/TRBV3-2	TRBJ1-2	CASSQEGRGSNYGYTF	TGTGCCAGCAGCCAAGAAGGGAGGGGTAGCAACTATGGCTACACCTTC
.	.	TRBV18	TRBJ1-1	CASSRGTSRGTEAFF	TGTGCCAGCTCTCGAGGGACATCCCGGGGCACTGAAGCTTTCTTT
.	TRBD2	TRBV5-4	TRBJ2-5	CASSLIGRGAEETQYF	TGTGCCAGCAGCTTGATCGGGCGGGGGGCGGAAGAGACCCAGTACTTC
.	TRBD1	TRBV3-1/TRBV3-2	TRBJ2-2	CASSLYRDRANTGELFF	TGTGCCAGCAGCCTTTACCGGGACAGAGCGAACACCGGGGAGCTGTTTTTT
.	.	TRBV15	TRBJ2-3	CATSRGRDGDTQYF	TGTGCCACCAGCAGAGGCCGGGATGGAGATACGCAGTATTTT
.	.	TRBV12-5	TRBJ1-1	CASGLVQNTEAFF	TGTGCTAGTGGTTTGGTACAGAACACTGAAGCTTTCTTT